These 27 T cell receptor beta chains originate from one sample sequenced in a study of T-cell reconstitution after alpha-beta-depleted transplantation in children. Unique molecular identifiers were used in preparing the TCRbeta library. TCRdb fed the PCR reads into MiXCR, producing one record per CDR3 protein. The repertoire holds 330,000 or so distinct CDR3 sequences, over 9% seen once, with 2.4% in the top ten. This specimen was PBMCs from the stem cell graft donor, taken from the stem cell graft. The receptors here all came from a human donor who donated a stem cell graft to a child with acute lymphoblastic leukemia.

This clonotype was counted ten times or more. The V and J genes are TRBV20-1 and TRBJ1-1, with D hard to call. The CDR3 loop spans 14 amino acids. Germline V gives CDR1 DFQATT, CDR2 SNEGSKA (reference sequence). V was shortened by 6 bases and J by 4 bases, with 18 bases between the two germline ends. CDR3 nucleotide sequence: TGCAGTGCCGTGACTGCTACCCTGGGCACTGAAGCTTTCTTT. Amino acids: CSAVTATLGTEAFF.

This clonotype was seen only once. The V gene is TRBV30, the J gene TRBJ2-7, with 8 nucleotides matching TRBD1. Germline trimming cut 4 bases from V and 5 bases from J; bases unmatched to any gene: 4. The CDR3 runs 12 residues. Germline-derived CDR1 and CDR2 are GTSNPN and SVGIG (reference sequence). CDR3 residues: CAWTGGWNEQYF. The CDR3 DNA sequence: TGTGCCTGGACAGGGGGCTGGAACGAGCAGTACTTC.

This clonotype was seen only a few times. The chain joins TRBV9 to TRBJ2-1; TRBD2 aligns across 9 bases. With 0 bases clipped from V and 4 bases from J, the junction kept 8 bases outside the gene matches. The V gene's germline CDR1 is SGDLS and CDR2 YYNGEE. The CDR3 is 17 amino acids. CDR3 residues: CASSVEASGVIYNEQFF. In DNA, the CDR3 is TGTGCCAGCAGCGTAGAGGCTAGCGGGGTCATATACAATGAGCAGTTCTTC. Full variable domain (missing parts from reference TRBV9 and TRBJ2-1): DSGVTQTPKHLITATGQRVTLRCSPRSGDLSVYWYQQSLDQGLQFLIQYYNGEERAKGNILERFSAQQFPDLHSELNLSSLELGDSALYFCASSVEASGVIYNEQFFGPGTRLTVL.

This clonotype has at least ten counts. The DNA of the CDR3 is TGCAGTGCTAGAGATCCGTCTAGCGGGGACAATGAGCAGTTCTTC. It specifies CSARDPSSGDNEQFF. The chain is built from TRBV20-1 and TRBJ2-1; 9 nucleotides align to TRBD2. Unmatched junction bases numbered 5, after V lost 0 bases and J lost 5 bases. This CDR3 region has 15 residues. Germline V gives CDR1 DFQATT, CDR2 SNEGSKA (reference sequence).

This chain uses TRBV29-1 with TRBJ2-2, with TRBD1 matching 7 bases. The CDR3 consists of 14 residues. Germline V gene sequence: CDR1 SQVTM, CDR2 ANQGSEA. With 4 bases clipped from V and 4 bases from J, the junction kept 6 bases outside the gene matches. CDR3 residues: CSVVGQVGTGELFF. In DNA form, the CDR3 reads TGCAGCGTTGTAGGACAGGTCGGCACCGGGGAGCTGTTTTTT.

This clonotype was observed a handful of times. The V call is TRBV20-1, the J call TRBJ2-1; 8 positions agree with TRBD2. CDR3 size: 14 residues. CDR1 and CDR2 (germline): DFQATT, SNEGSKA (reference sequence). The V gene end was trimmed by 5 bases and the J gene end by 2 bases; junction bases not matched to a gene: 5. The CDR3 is CSAHTSGAYNEQFF. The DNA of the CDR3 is TGCAGTGCTCACACTAGCGGAGCCTACAATGAGCAGTTCTTC.

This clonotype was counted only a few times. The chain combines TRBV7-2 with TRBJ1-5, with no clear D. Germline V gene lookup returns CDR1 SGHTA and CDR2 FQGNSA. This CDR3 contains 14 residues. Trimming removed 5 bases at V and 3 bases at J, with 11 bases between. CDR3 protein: CASSLAGVNQPQHF. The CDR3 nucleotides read TGTGCCAGCAGCCTCGCCGGGGTCAATCAGCCCCAGCATTTT.

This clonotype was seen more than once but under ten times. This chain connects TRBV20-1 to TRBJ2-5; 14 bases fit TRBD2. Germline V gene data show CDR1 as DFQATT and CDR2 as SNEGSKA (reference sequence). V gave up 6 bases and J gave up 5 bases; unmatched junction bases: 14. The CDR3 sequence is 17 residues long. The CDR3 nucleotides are TGCAGTGCGATTCCGGGACTAGCGGGAGTTTTCGCGGAGACCCAGTACTTC. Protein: CSAIPGLAGVFAETQYF.

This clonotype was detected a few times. The CDR3 DNA sequence: TGCAGTGCAGATGACAGCCTTACCCCGAACACCGGGGAGCTGTTTTTT. It specifies CSADDSLTPNTGELFF. The J gene is TRBJ2-2, the V gene TRBV20-1; TRBD1 might be the D (5 bases). The CDR3 length is 16 residues. Looked up from germline, CDR1 is DFQATT and CDR2 is SNEGSKA (reference sequence). Trimming took off 6 bases at V and 0 bases at J, with 17 bases between the two ends.

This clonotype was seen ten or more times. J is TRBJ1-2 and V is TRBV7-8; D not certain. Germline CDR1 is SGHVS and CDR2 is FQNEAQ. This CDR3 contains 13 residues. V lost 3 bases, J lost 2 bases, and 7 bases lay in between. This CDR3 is CASSFSKNYGYTF. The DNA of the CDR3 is TGTGCCAGCAGCTTTAGTAAGAACTATGGCTACACCTTC.

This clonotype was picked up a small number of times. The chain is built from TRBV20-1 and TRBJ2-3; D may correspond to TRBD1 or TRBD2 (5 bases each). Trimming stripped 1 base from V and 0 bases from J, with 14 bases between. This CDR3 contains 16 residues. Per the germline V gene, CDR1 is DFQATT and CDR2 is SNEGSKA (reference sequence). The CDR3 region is CSARVGTGYSTDTQYF. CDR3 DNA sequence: TGCAGTGCTAGAGTTGGGACGGGCTATAGCACAGATACGCAGTATTTT.

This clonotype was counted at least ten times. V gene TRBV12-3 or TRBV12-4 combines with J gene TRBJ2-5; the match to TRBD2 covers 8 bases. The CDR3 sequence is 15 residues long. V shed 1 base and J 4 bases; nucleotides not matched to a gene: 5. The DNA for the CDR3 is TGTGCCAGCAGTTTAGTAGCGGGACCTTCAGAGACCCAGTACTTC. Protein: CASSLVAGPSETQYF.

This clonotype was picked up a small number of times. CDR3 nucleotides: TGTGCCAGCAGCTTATGGGGGAGATCCTACGAGCAGTACTTC. Amino acids: CASSLWGRSYEQYF. The chain is built from TRBV13 and TRBJ2-7; D may be TRBD1 or TRBD2 (5 bases each). The germline V gene has CDR1 PRHDT and CDR2 FYEKMQ (reference sequence). The CDR3 is made up of 14 amino acids. Trimming stripped 2 bases from V and 1 base from J, with 9 bases between.

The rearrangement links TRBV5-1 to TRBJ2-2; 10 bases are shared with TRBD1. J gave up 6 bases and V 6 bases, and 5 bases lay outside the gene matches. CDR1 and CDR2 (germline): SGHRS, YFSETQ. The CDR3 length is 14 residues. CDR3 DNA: TGCGCCAGCATGCGGGACAGGGGACCCGGGGAGCTGTTTTTT. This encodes CASMRDRGPGELFF. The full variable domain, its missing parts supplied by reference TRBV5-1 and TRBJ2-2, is KAGVTQTPRYLIKTRGQQVTLSCSPISGHRSVSWYQQTPGQGLQFLFEYFSETQRNKGNFPGRFSGRQFSNSRSEMNVSTLELGDSALYLCASMRDRGPGELFFGEGSRLTVL.

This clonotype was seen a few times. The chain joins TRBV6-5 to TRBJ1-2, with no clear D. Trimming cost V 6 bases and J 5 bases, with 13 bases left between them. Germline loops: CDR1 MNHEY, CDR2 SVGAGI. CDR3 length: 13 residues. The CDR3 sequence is CASRLDQFYGYTF. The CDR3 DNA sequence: TGTGCCAGCAGATTAGACCAATTTTATGGCTACACCTTC.

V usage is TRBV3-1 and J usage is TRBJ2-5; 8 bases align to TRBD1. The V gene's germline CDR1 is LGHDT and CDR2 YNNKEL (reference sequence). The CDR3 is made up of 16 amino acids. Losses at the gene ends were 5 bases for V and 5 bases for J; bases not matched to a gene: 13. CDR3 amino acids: CASSDYPQGVGETQYF. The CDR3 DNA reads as TGTGCCAGCAGCGACTACCCACAGGGGGTTGGGGAGACCCAGTACTTC.

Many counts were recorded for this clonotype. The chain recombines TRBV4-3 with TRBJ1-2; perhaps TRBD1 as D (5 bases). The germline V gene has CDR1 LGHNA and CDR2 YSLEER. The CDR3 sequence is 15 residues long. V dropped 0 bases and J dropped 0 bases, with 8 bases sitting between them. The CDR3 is CASSQDRATNYGYTF. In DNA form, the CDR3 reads TGCGCCAGCAGCCAAGACAGGGCCACTAACTATGGCTACACCTTC.

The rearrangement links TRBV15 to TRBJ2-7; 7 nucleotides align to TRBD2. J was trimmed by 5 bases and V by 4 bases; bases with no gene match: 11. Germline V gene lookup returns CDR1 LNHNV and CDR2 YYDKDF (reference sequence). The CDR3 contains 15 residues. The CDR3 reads CATSTQRAGADEQYF. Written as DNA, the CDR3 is TGTGCCACCAGCACACAGCGGGCGGGAGCCGACGAGCAGTACTTC.

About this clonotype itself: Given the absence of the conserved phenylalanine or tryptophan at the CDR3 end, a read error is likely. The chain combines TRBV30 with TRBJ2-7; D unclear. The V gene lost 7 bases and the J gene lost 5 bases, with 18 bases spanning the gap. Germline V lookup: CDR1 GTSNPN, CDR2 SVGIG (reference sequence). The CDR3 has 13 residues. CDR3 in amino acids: CAYSTQGLNEQYL. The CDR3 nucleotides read TGTGCCTACTCGACCCAAGGGCTGAACGAGCAGTACCTC.

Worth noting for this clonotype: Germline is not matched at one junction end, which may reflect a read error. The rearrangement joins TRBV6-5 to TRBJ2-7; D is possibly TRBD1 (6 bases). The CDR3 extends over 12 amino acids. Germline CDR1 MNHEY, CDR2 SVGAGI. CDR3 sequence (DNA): TGTGCCAGCAGTTACGTGGGGGCGCCCTTAAAGTTC. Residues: CASSYVGAPLKF.

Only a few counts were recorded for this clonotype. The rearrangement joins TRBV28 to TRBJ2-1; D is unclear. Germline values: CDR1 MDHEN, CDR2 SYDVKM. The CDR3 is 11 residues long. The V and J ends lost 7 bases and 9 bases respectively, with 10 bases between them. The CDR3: CASTQGGEQFF. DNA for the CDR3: TGTGCCAGCACTCAAGGTGGTGAGCAGTTCTTC. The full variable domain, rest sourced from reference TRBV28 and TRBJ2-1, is DVKVTQSSRYLVKRTGEKVFLECVQDMDHENMFWYRQDPGLGLRLIYFSYDVKMKEKGDIPEGYSVSREKKERFSLILESASTNQTSMYLCASTQGGEQFFGPGTRLTVL.

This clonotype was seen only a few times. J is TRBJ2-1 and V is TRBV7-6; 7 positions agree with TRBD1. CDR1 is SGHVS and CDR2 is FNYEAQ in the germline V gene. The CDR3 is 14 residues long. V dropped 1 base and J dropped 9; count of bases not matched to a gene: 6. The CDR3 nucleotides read TGTGCCAGCAGCTTAGAGACCCGGACAGGTGAGCAGTTCTTC. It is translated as CASSLETRTGEQFF.

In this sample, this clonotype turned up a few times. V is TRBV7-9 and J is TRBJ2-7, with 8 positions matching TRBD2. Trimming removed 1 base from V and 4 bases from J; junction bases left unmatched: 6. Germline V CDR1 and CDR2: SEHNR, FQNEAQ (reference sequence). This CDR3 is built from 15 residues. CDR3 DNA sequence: TGTGCCAGCAGCTTAGGGCCTAGCGGGTGGTACGAGCAGTACTTC. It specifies CASSLGPSGWYEQYF.

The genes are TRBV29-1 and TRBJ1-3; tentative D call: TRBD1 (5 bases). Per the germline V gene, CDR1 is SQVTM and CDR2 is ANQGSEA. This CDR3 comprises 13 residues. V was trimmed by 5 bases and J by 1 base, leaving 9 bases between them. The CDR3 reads CSVQGASGNTIYF. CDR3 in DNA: TGCAGCGTTCAGGGTGCATCTGGAAACACCATATATTTT.

The DNA for the CDR3 is TGTGCCAGCAGCCCACGAGCGGGCGGGGGCTCCTACGAGCAGTACTTC. Protein: CASSPRAGGGSYEQYF. The rearrangement uses TRBV13 and TRBJ2-7; 7 positions match TRBD2. Germline V CDR1 and CDR2: PRHDT, FYEKMQ (reference sequence). CDR3 length equals 16 residues. Losses at the gene ends were 5 bases for V and 0 bases for J; bases not matched to a gene: 10.

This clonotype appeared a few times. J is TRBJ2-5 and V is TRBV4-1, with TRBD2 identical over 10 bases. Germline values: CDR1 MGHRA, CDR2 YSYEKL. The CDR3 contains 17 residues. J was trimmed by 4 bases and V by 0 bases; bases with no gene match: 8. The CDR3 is CASSQEGPSGRRETQYF. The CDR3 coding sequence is TGCGCCAGCAGCCAAGAGGGGCCTAGCGGGAGAAGAGAGACCCAGTACTTC.

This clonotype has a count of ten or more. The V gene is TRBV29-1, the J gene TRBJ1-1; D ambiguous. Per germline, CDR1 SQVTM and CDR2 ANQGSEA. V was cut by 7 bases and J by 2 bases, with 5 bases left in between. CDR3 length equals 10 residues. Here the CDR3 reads CSAVNTEAFF. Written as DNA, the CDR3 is TGCAGCGCGGTCAACACTGAAGCTTTCTTT.